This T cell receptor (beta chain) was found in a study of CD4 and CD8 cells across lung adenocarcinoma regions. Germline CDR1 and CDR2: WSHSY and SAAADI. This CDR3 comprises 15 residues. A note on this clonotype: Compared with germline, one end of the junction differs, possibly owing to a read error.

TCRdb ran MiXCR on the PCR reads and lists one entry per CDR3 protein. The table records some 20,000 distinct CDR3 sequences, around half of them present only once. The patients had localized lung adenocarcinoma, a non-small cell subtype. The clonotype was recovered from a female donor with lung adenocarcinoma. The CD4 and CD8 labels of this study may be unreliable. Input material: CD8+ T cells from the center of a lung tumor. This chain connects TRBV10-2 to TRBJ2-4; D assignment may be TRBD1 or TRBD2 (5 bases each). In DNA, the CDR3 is TGCGCCCGCGTCACGGGGCGGCGAGACAAAGACACTCAGTATTTC. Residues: CARVTGRRDKDTQYF.